This TCR beta chain is from a study of vaccination effects on CD4 cells after COVID-19. Study summary: Samples collected post-vaccine were obtained a median of 72 days after the second dose.

ViraFEST used viral peptide pools to expand antigen-specific CD4+ T cells before sequencing. Isolating CD4+ T cells followed approximately 10 days of culture. Of the BNT162b2 and mRNA-1273 vaccines, participants received two doses of one or the other. The culture medium for 2 million or so PBMC per well included about 9.2 IU/ml IL-2 and around 10 ug/ml peptides. In the cultures, half the medium was exchanged for IL-2 medium on days 3 and 7. This clone was seen more than once but under ten times. What it binds is not known. Trimming left V 4 bases short and J 6 bases short, with 10 bases between. The CDR3 runs to 13 residues. Method: immunoSEQ multiplex PCR; TCRdb's copy keeps in-frame clones and lacks some. Of about 64,000 clones listed, about 73% are singletons. The study, taken as a whole, reports: By a late point after vaccination, infection- and vaccine-induced clones had shrunk markedly through clonal contraction.

Specimen: CD4+ T cells from PBMCs cultured with HCoV-OC43 spike peptides, collected after COVID-19 vaccination. Subset here: HCoV-OC43 spike overlapping peptide pool stimulation. The chain has TRBV12-3 or TRBV12-4 and TRBJ1-5; D possibly corresponds to TRBD1 (5 bases). This TCR was sampled from a human donor who received a COVID-19 vaccine. CDR3 residues: CASSSSRGQPQHF. CDR3 in DNA: TGTGCCAGCAGTTCCTCGAGGGGTCAGCCCCAGCATTTT.